The 22 T cell receptor beta chains below were found in one sample sequenced in a study of blood T cells in healthy people across ages. Combining a sample-barcoded 5' primer with a J-beta primer mix, a second PCR ran for about 6 to 12 cycles. TCRdb called the 5' RACE reads again in MiXCR, with one record for every CDR3 protein. The profile shows over 1,500,000 distinct CDR3 sequences, 35% to 50% of them singletons. The sequencing input was blood. These receptors all come from a human donor in good health.

The rearrangement uses TRBV19 and TRBJ1-4; D unclear. V lost 6 bases and J 0 bases, leaving 11 bases between the germline ends. The CDR3 covers 15 residues. CDR1 is LNHDA and CDR2 is SQIVND in the germline V gene (reference sequence). CDR3 DNA sequence: TGTGCCAGTAGGGAAAATCAAGCAACTAATGAAAAACTGTTTTTT. Amino acids: CASRENQATNEKLFF.

This clonotype was counted a few times. The V call is TRBV28, the J call TRBJ2-7; the D gene is possibly TRBD2 (5 bases). The CDR3 is 14 amino acids. V shed 6 bases and J shed 3 bases, with 15 bases lying between them. CDR1 and CDR2 from the germline V gene are MDHEN and SYDVKM. CDR3 in amino acids: CASRPDLGDYEQYF. The CDR3 DNA follows: TGTGCCAGCAGGCCTGATCTGGGAGACTACGAGCAGTACTTC.

The chain employs TRBV12-3 or TRBV12-4 and TRBJ2-1; D may be TRBD1 (5 bases). Trimming removed 3 bases at V and 4 bases at J, with 13 bases between. The CDR3 extends over 15 amino acids. The DNA of the CDR3 is TGTGCCAGCAGTTTCCCGACAGTTGTGTACAATGAGCAGTTCTTC. Its protein product is CASSFPTVVYNEQFF.

This clonotype was detected a few times. The J gene is TRBJ1-2, the V gene TRBV29-1, with 9 positions matching TRBD1. The CDR3 is made up of 13 amino acids. After removal of 5 bases from V and 4 bases from J, the junction contained 5 bases not matched to a gene. The germline V gene has CDR1 SQVTM and CDR2 ANQGSEA. CDR3: CSVSDRGFYGYTF. The CDR3 bases are TGCAGCGTTTCTGACAGGGGGTTCTATGGCTACACCTTC.

The J gene is TRBJ1-1, the V gene TRBV7-9, with TRBD1 as a possible D gene (6 bases). CDR3 length: 15 amino acids. CDR1 and CDR2 from the germline V gene are SEHNR and FQNEAQ (reference sequence). The V gene lost 6 bases and the J gene lost 5 bases, with 19 bases spanning the gap. The CDR3 DNA is TGTGCCAGCAGTCCAACCGACAGGTCGGGAACTGAAGCTTTCTTT. Encoded protein: CASSPTDRSGTEAFF.

The chain carries TRBV29-1 and TRBJ1-1; 8 bases fit TRBD1. In germline, CDR1 is SQVTM, CDR2 ANQGSEA. The CDR3 spans 13 residues. The junction had 7 bases not matched to a gene; V was cut back by 5 bases and J by 5 bases. The CDR3 loop reads CSVTTGAGTEAFF. The CDR3 coding sequence is TGCAGCGTTACGACAGGGGCGGGGACTGAAGCTTTCTTT.

CDR3 region: CASSFTGQSNSPLHF. The CDR3 region has the DNA TGTGCCAGCAGCTTCACAGGACAGAGCAATTCACCCCTCCACTTT. This chain joins TRBV9 and TRBJ1-6; weak D call: TRBD1 (6 bases). The V gene lost 4 bases and the J gene lost 7 bases, with 15 bases spanning the gap. Germline V CDR1 and CDR2: SGDLS, YYNGEE. There are 15 residues in the CDR3.

The chain combines TRBV27 with TRBJ2-3, with 11 bases identical to TRBD2. V was pared by 6 bases and J by 0 bases, with 14 bases of the junction left unmatched. Germline CDR1 MNHEY, CDR2 SMNVEV (reference sequence). The CDR3 is 19 amino acids. CDR3 sequence reads: CASSPGTSGNLSSTDTQYF. The CDR3 DNA is TGTGCCAGCAGCCCTGGGACTAGCGGAAACCTCTCTAGCACAGATACGCAGTATTTT.

This clonotype was counted between two and nine times. The V call is TRBV20-1, the J call TRBJ2-5, with D possibly called TRBD1 or TRBD2 (5 bases each). V lost 0 bases to trimming and J lost 9 bases, with 23 bases between them. The V gene's germline CDR1 is DFQATT and CDR2 SNEGSKA (reference sequence). This CDR3 is built from 16 residues. Here the CDR3 DNA reads TGCAGTGCTAGAGATAGCCGGGGCCCCCTCTTCTCGGCCCAGTACTTC. Amino acids: CSARDSRGPLFSAQYF.

The chain is built from TRBV4-2 and TRBJ1-2; D unclear. V lost 1 base and J lost 4, with 10 bases in between. The CDR3 runs to 14 residues. The germline V gene encodes CDR1 LGHNA and CDR2 YNFKEQ. The CDR3, as DNA: TGTGCCAGCAGCCAAGCGGAGGGAACCTATGGCTACACCTTC. It specifies CASSQAEGTYGYTF.

V is TRBV2 and J is TRBJ2-1; 9 positions agree with TRBD2. Trimming cost V 6 bases and J 4 bases; bases outside gene matches: 7. Per germline, CDR1 SNHLY and CDR2 FYNNEI. The CDR3 extends over 15 amino acids. CDR3 DNA sequence: TGTGCCAGCAGAAATGTAGCGGGGGATTACAATGAGCAGTTCTTC. This gives the protein CASRNVAGDYNEQFF.

V and J are TRBV20-1 and TRBJ1-1, with 10 bases identical to TRBD1. The trim removed 5 bases at V and 2 bases at J, leaving 5 bases unmatched. This CDR3 is 14 amino acids long. The germline V gene encodes CDR1 DFQATT and CDR2 SNEGSKA (reference sequence). In nucleotides, the CDR3 is TGCAGTGCTGCTCGACAGGGGGCCAACACTGAAGCTTTCTTT. This sequence encodes CSAARQGANTEAFF.

The rearrangement links TRBV7-9 to TRBJ2-7; 8 bases are a match to TRBD2. J gave up 6 bases and V 1 base, and 11 bases lay outside the gene matches. CDR1 is SEHNR, CDR2 FQNEAQ, per germline (reference sequence). This CDR3 has 16 amino acids. CDR3 loop: CASSLGPPLRGGEQYF. The CDR3 DNA is TGTGCCAGCAGCTTAGGACCACCCCTCCGGGGGGGCGAGCAGTACTTC.

This clonotype was observed a handful of times. The chain joins TRBV7-8 to TRBJ2-7, with D perhaps matching TRBD1 or TRBD2 (5 bases each). V lost 5 bases and J lost 5, with 19 bases in between. The CDR3 sequence is 15 residues long. The germline V gene encodes CDR1 SGHVS and CDR2 FQNEAQ. The CDR3 coding sequence is TGTGCCAGCAGCCAATGGGGGAAGGGAGTAAACGAGCAGTACTTC. The encoded protein is CASSQWGKGVNEQYF.

This chain uses TRBV18 with TRBJ2-7; 8 bases map to TRBD1. V trimming: 3 bases; J trimming: 5 bases; junction bases outside the gene matches: 6. Germline values: CDR1 KGHSH, CDR2 LQKENI. The CDR3 spans 14 residues. CDR3 DNA sequence: TGTGCCAGCTCACCGACAGGGGTTCCCAACGAGCAGTACTTC. Translated, it gives CASSPTGVPNEQYF.

As concerns this clonotype: A much larger clone lies one base from this, so it may be a read error. The chain links TRBV6-4 to TRBJ1-2, with TRBD1 matching over 10 bases. The length of the CDR3 is 13 residues. CDR1 is MRHNA and CDR2 is SNTAGT in the germline V gene. The CDR3 here is CASRDSTGGGYTF. CDR3 sequence (DNA): TGTGCCAGCAGGGACTCGACAGGGGGCGGCTACACCTTC.

This chain uses TRBV20-1 with TRBJ2-7; D gene ambiguous. CDR3 length: 11 residues. CDR1 and CDR2 (germline): DFQATT, SNEGSKA (reference sequence). Trimming cost V 1 base and J 9 bases, with 10 bases left between them. The CDR3 region has the DNA TGCAGTGCTAGAGTTGGGAATTTGCAGTACTTC. Amino acid sequence: CSARVGNLQYF.

This clonotype was counted only a few times. J is TRBJ2-4 and V is TRBV15; no firm D call. Germline V CDR1 and CDR2: LNHNV, YYDKDF (reference sequence). The germline V and J ends were trimmed by 4 bases and 4 bases, with 11 bases remaining between them. CDR3 length: 14 amino acids. The chain's CDR3 is CATSKVGRKNIQYF. The CDR3 DNA reads as TGTGCCACCAGCAAAGTGGGCAGAAAAAACATTCAGTACTTC.

With respect to this clonotype: Relative to the germline gene, one junction end is altered; a read error may explain this. The chain links TRBV24-1 to TRBJ2-7, with D unclear. CDR1 KGHDR and CDR2 SFDVKD come from the germline V gene. The CDR3 has 12 amino acids. The CDR3 DNA reads as TGTGCCACCAGTGACGTCGGCTACGAGCATTACTTC. Translating it yields CATSDVGYEHYF.

This clonotype was recorded a few times. V and J are TRBV5-5 and TRBJ2-1; 7 bases line up with TRBD2. The V segment lost 7 bases and the J segment 10 bases; nucleotides outside the gene matches: 11. The germline V gene has CDR1 SGHKS and CDR2 YYEKEE (reference sequence). The CDR3 runs 13 residues. The CDR3 protein is CASRALAENEQFF. The CDR3 DNA sequence: TGTGCCAGCCGGGCGCTAGCGGAAAACGAGCAGTTCTTC. Together with reference TRBV5-5 and TRBJ2-1, the CDR3 gives the full variable domain: DAGVTQSPTHLIKTRGQQVTLRCSPISGHKSVSWYQQVLGQGPQFIFQYYEKEERGRGNFPDRFSARQFPNYSSELNVNALLLGDSALYLCASRALAENEQFFGPGTRLTVL.

In its sample, this clonotype was seen many times. This chain connects TRBV29-1 to TRBJ2-5; D remains unclear. Trimming stripped 7 bases from V and 5 bases from J, with 14 bases between. The CDR3 is 12 amino acids. Germline CDR1 and CDR2: SQVTM and ANQGSEA. The CDR3: CSGRMVAETQYF. The CDR3 DNA reads as TGCAGCGGCCGCATGGTTGCGGAGACCCAGTACTTC.

V and J are TRBV20-1 and TRBJ2-6, with TRBD1 as a possible D gene (5 bases). Germline V gene sequence: CDR1 DFQATT, CDR2 SNEGSKA (reference sequence). Trimming cost V 3 bases and J 0 bases, with 15 bases left between them. The CDR3 covers 17 residues. Here the CDR3 reads CSASRQGAFSGANVLTF. For the CDR3, the DNA is TGCAGTGCTAGCCGGCAGGGTGCCTTCTCTGGGGCCAACGTCCTGACTTTC.